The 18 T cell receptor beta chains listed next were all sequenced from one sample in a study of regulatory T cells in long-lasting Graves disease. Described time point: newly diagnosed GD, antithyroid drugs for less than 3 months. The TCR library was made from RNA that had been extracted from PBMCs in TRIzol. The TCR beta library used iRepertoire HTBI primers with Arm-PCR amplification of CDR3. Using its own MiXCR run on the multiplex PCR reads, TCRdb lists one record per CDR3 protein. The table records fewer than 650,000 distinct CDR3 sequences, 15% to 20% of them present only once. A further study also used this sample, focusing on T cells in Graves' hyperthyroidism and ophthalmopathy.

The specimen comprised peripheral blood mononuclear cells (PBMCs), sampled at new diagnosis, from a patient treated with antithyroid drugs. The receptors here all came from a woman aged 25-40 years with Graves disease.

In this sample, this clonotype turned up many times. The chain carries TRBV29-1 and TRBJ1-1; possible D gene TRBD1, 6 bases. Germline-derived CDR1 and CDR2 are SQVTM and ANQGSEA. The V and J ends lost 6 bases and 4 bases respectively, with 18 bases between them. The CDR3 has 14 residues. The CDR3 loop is CSVNREPAATEAFF. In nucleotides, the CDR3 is TGCAGCGTAAACAGGGAACCGGCCGCCACTGAAGCTTTCTTT.

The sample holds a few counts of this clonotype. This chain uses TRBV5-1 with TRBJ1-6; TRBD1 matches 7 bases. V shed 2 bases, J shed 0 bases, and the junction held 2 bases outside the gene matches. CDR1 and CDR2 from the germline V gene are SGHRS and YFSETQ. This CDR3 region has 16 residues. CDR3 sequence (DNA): TGCGCCAGCAGCTTACAGGGGAGCTCCTATAATTCACCCCTCCACTTT. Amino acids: CASSLQGSSYNSPLHF. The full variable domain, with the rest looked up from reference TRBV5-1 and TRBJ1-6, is KAGVTQTPRYLIKTRGQQVTLSCSPISGHRSVSWYQQTPGQGLQFLFEYFSETQRNKGNFPGRFSGRQFSNSRSEMNVSTLELGDSALYLCASSLQGSSYNSPLHFGNGTRLTVT.

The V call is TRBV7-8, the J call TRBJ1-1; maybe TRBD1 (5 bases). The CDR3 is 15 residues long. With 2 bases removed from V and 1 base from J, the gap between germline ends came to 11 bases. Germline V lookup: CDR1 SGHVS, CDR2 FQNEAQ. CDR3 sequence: CASSLIGGTNTEAFF. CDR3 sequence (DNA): TGTGCCAGCAGCTTAATTGGGGGAACGAACACTGAAGCTTTCTTT.

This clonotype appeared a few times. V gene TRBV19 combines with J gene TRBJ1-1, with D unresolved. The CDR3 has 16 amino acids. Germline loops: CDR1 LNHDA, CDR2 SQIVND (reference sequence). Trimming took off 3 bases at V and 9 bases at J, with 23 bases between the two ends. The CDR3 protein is CASSIGQFNPPTQAFF. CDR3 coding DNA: TGTGCCAGTAGTATCGGGCAGTTCAACCCACCAACCCAAGCTTTCTTT.

The CDR3 nucleotides are TGTGCCAGCAGCCTACAGGGGATCTACGAGCAGTACTTC. As protein: CASSLQGIYEQYF. This rearrangement joins TRBV3-1 to TRBJ2-7, with TRBD1 identical over 7 bases. J lost 3 bases, V lost 4 bases, and 3 bases had no gene match. CDR3 size: 13 residues. The germline gives CDR1 LGHDT, CDR2 YNNKEL (reference sequence).

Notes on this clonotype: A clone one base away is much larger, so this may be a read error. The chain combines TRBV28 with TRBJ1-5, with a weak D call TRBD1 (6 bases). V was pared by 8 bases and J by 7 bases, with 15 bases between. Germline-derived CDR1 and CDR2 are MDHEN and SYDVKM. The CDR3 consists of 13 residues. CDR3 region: CASATDRHQPQHF. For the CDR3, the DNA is TGTGCCAGCGCCACAGACAGGCACCAGCCCCAGCATTTT. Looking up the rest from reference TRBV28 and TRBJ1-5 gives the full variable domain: DVKVTQSSRYLVKRTGEKVFLECVQDMDHENMFWYRQDPGLGLRLIYFSYDVKMKEKGDIPEGYSVSREKKERFSLILESASTNQTSMYLCASATDRHQPQHFGDGTRLSIL.

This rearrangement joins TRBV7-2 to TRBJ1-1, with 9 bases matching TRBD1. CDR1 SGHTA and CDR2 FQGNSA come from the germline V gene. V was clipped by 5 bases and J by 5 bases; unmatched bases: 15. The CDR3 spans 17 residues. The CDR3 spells CASSPGSGQGSWTEAFF. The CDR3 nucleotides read TGTGCCAGCAGCCCCGGGTCGGGACAGGGTTCGTGGACTGAAGCTTTCTTT.

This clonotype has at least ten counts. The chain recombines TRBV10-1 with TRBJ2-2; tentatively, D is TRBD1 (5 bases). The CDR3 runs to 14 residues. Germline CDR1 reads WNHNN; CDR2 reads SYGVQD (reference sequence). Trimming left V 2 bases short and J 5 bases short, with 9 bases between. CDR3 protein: CASSEQGWTGELFF. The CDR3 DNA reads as TGCGCCAGCAGTGAGCAGGGCTGGACCGGGGAGCTGTTTTTT.

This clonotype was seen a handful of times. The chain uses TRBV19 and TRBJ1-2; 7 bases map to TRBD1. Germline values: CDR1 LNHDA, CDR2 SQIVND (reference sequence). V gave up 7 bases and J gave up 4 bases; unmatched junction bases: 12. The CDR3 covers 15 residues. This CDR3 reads CASTPFRGQPYGYTF. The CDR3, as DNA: TGTGCCAGTACCCCATTTAGGGGACAGCCCTATGGCTACACCTTC.

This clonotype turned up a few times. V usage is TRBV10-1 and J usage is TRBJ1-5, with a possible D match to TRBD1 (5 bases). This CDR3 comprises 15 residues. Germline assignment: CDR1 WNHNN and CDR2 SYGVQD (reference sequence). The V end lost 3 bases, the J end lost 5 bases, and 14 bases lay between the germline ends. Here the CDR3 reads CASSDSGTDDQPQHF. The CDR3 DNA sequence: TGCGCCAGCAGTGACTCCGGGACCGACGATCAGCCCCAGCATTTT.

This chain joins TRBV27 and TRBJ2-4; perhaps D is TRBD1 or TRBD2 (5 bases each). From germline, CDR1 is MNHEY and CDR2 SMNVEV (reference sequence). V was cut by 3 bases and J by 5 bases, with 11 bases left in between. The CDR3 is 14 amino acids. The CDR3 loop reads CASSFAVGENIQYF. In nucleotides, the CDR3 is TGTGCCAGCAGTTTCGCCGTGGGGGAAAACATTCAGTACTTC.

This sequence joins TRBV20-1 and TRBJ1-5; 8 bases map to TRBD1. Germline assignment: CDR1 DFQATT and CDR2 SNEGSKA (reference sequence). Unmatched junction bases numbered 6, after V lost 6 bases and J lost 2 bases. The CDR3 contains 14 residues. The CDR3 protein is CSAESGGGNQPQHF. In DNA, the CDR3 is TGCAGTGCCGAATCAGGGGGCGGCAATCAGCCCCAGCATTTT.

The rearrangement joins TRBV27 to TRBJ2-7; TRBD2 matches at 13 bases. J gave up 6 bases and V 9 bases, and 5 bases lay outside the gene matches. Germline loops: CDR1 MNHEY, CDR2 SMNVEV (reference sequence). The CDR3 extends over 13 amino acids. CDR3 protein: CASRTSGSPEQYF. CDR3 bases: TGTGCCAGTCGGACTAGCGGGAGTCCCGAGCAGTACTTC.

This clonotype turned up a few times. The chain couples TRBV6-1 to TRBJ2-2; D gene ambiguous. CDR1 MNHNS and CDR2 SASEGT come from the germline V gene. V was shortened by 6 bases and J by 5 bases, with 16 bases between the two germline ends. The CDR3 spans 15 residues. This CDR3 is CASSTTQYRTGELFF. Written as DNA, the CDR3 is TGTGCCAGCAGCACCACCCAGTACAGAACCGGGGAGCTGTTTTTT.

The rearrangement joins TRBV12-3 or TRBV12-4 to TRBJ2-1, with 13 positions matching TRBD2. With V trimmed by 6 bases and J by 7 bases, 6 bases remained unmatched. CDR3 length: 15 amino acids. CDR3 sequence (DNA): TGTGCCAGCAGGACGACTAGCGGGAGGAGTAATGAGCAGTTCTTC. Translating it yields CASRTTSGRSNEQFF.

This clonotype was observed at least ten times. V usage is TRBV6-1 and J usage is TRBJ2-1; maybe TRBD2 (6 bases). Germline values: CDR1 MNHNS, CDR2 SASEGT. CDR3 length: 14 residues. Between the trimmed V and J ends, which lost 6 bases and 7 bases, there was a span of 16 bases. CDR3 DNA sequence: TGTGCCAGCAGCCCCGGTGGAGGGAGTAATGAGCAGTTCTTC. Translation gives CASSPGGGSNEQFF.

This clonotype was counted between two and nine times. CDR3 residues: CASSLEGVKNIQYF. The CDR3, as DNA: TGCGCCAGCAGCTTGGAGGGGGTCAAAAACATTCAGTACTTC. This chain uses TRBV5-1 with TRBJ2-4; D possibly corresponds to TRBD1 (6 bases). Germline V lookup: CDR1 SGHRS, CDR2 YFSETQ. V lost 0 bases, J lost 3 bases, and 7 bases lay in between. The CDR3 totals 14 residues.

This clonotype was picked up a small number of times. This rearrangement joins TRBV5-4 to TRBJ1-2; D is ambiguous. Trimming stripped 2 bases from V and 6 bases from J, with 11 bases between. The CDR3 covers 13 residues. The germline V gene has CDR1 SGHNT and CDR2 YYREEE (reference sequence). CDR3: CASSLRARNGYTF. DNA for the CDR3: TGTGCCAGCAGCTTAAGGGCGCGGAATGGCTACACCTTC. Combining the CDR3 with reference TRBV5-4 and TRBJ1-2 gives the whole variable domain ETGVTQSPTHLIKTRGQQVTLRCSSQSGHNTVSWYQQALGQGPQFIFQYYREEENGRGNFPPRFSGLQFPNYSSELNVNALELDDSALYLCASSLRARNGYTFGSGTRLTVV.